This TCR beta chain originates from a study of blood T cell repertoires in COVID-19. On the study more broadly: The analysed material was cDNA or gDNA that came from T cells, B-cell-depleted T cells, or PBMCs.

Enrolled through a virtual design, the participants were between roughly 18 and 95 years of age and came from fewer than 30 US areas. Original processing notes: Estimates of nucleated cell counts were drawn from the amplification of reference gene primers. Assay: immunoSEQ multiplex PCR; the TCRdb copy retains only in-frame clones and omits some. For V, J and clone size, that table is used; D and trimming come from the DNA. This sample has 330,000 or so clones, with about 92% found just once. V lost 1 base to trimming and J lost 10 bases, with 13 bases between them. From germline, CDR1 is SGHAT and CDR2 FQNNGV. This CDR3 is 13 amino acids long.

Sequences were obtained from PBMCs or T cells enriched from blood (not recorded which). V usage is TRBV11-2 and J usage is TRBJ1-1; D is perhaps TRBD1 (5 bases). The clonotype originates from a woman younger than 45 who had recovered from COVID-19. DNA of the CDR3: TGTGCCAGCAGCTTAGGACAGATCGGTGGAGCTTTCTTT. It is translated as CASSLGQIGGAFF.